This passage covers 32 T cell receptor beta chains from one sample sequenced in a study of shared clonotypes between healthy human individuals. Sequencing used immunoSEQ multiplex PCR; TCRdb keeps in-frame clones, though not all of them. The repertoire holds millions of clones, with approximately 93% as singletons. Sequenced input: naive CD4+ T cells from PBMCs. Documented subset: CD45RA+ positively selected. The source of these receptors is a young man in good health. Some clones in this sample may be carry-over from other donors' samples.

The table lists this clone with a count of one. The CDR3 nucleotides read TGTGCCAGCAGCTTGCTAGCGGGAGGGAAAACAGATACGCAGTATTTT. The encoded protein is CASSLLAGGKTDTQYF. The V and J genes are TRBV7-8 and TRBJ2-3; 12 bases are shared with TRBD2. Unmatched junction bases numbered 4, after V lost 3 bases and J lost 3 bases. The CDR3 contains 16 residues. The germline CDR1 and CDR2 sequences are SGHVS and FQNEAQ. Looking up the rest from reference TRBV7-8 and TRBJ2-3 gives the full variable domain: GAGVSQSPRYKVAKRGQDVALRCDPISGHVSLFWYQQALGQGPEFLTYFQNEAQLDKSGLPSDRFFAERPEGSVSTLKIQRTQQEDSAVYLCASSLLAGGKTDTQYFGPGTRLTVL.

V is TRBV7-2 and J is TRBJ2-3; the D is unclear. CDR3 size: 12 residues. The V gene's germline CDR1 is SGHTA and CDR2 FQGNSA. Trimming cost V 5 bases and J 5 bases, with 8 bases left between them. CDR3 in amino acids: CASSPPGDTQYF. CDR3 in DNA: TGTGCCAGCAGCCCTCCGGGAGATACGCAGTATTTT.

With regard to this clone: Other DNA sequences from this sample encode an identical CDR3 as well. The chain carries TRBV2 and TRBJ1-1; TRBD1 is a possible D gene (6 bases). This CDR3 comprises 14 residues. V lost 6 bases, J lost 0 bases, and 11 bases lay in between. CDR1 is SNHLY and CDR2 is FYNNEI in the germline V gene. The CDR3 loop is CASSQQGLNTEAFF. The DNA for the CDR3 is TGTGCCAGCAGCCAACAGGGTTTGAACACTGAAGCTTTCTTT.

The rearrangement links TRBV5-4 to TRBJ2-5; a weak D match, TRBD2 (5 bases). The length of the CDR3 is 15 residues. With 3 bases removed from V and 6 bases from J, the gap between germline ends came to 18 bases. Germline CDR1 SGHNT, CDR2 YYREEE (reference sequence). Here the CDR3 DNA reads TGTGCCAGCAGCTCCGGGGTCACAGCCTCACAGACCCAGTACTTC. Amino acids: CASSSGVTASQTQYF.

This rearrangement joins TRBV18 to TRBJ1-5; D possibly corresponds to TRBD1 (5 bases). V gave up 8 bases and J gave up 0 bases, with 14 bases separating them. CDR1 is KGHSH and CDR2 is LQKENI in the germline V gene. CDR3 length equals 15 residues. The chain's CDR3 is CASTDHQGSNQPQHF. The CDR3 DNA follows: TGTGCCAGCACAGACCACCAGGGTAGCAATCAGCCCCAGCATTTT. Full variable domain (rest looked up from reference TRBV18 and TRBJ1-5): NAGVMQNPRHLVRRRGQEARLRCSPMKGHSHVYWYRQLPEEGLKFMVYLQKENIIDESGMPKERFSAEFPKEGPSILRIQQVVRGDSAAYFCASTDHQGSNQPQHFGDGTRLSIL.

The CDR3 loop is CASSLTPGSYGYTF. DNA for the CDR3: TGTGCCAGCAGTCTGACCCCGGGTAGCTATGGCTACACCTTC. The V call is TRBV28, the J call TRBJ1-2; D is ambiguous. This CDR3 is 14 amino acids long. V lost 5 bases and J lost 4, with 14 bases in between. Germline CDR1 and CDR2: MDHEN and SYDVKM.

V and J are TRBV10-3 and TRBJ2-6, with 8 bases identical to TRBD1. Germline-derived CDR1 and CDR2 are ENHRY and SYGVKD. The CDR3 covers 17 residues. The V gene end was trimmed by 11 bases and the J gene end by 0 bases; junction bases not matched to a gene: 12. The CDR3 DNA reads as TGTGCCGCCCTCCCAGGACAGGGCCTCTCTGGGGCCAACGTCCTGACTTTC. This sequence encodes CAALPGQGLSGANVLTF.

This rearrangement joins TRBV6-6 to TRBJ2-5; 11 bases line up with TRBD2. The V and J ends lost 2 bases and 5 bases, in that order; junction bases with no gene match: 7. Germline CDR1 MNHNY, CDR2 SVGAGI (reference sequence). This CDR3 has 16 residues. CDR3 protein: CASSYPSGRSRETQYF. The CDR3 DNA is TGTGCCAGCAGTTACCCTAGCGGGAGGTCGCGGGAGACCCAGTACTTC.

The chain is built from TRBV18 and TRBJ1-1; TRBD1 matches 7 bases. J gave up 1 base and V 2 bases, and 13 bases lay outside the gene matches. This CDR3 is built from 18 residues. Germline V gene data show CDR1 as KGHSH and CDR2 as LQKENI. The CDR3 bases are TGTGCCAGCTCACCAATTGGAGGGGGCGCATCCGGGAACACTGAAGCTTTCTTT. This sequence encodes CASSPIGGGASGNTEAFF.

The genes are TRBV2 and TRBJ2-5; D tentatively fits TRBD1 or TRBD2 (6 bases each). The CDR3 loop spans 13 amino acids. CDR1 SNHLY and CDR2 FYNNEI come from the germline V gene. V lost 6 bases and J 7 bases, leaving 15 bases between the germline ends. Here the CDR3 reads CASRGRGLGTQYF. For the CDR3, the DNA is TGTGCCAGCAGGGGCCGGGGGCTTGGGACCCAGTACTTC.

The chain has TRBV27 and TRBJ1-2, with a weak D call TRBD1 (6 bases). Germline V gene sequence: CDR1 MNHEY, CDR2 SMNVEV (reference sequence). Trimming pared 5 bases from V and 6 bases from J, leaving 16 bases between. CDR3 length equals 14 residues. In DNA form, the CDR3 reads TGTGCCAGCAGTCCCAGGGGAATATGGGATGGCTACACCTTC. Translating it yields CASSPRGIWDGYTF.

This sequence joins TRBV6-6 and TRBJ1-3, with 8 bases identical to TRBD1. V lost 5 bases and J lost 4; bases outside the gene matches: 10. This CDR3 has 16 amino acids. The germline V gene has CDR1 MNHNY and CDR2 SVGAGI (reference sequence). CDR3 sequence (DNA): TGTGCCAGCAGTCCCGATGGGACAGGAGGAGGAAACACCATATATTTT. Its translation: CASSPDGTGGGNTIYF.

The V gene is TRBV11-2, the J gene TRBJ2-1; D is possibly TRBD2 (6 bases). This CDR3 region has 13 residues. V gave up 5 bases and J gave up 11 bases, with 16 bases separating them. From germline, CDR1 is SGHAT and CDR2 FQNNGV. CDR3 region: CASSAGGADKQFF. The CDR3, as DNA: TGTGCCAGCAGCGCAGGCGGGGCAGACAAGCAGTTCTTC.

The chain links TRBV9 to TRBJ2-1; TRBD1 aligns across 9 bases. V shed 3 bases, J shed 6 bases, and the junction held 10 bases outside the gene matches. Germline V gene lookup returns CDR1 SGDLS and CDR2 YYNGEE. The CDR3 consists of 16 residues. As DNA, the CDR3 is TGTGCCAGCAGCGAGAGAGGGCCGGACAGGGGCAATGAGCAGTTCTTC. It yields the protein CASSERGPDRGNEQFF.

The V and J genes are TRBV28 and TRBJ1-1; TRBD1 is a possible D gene (6 bases). The CDR3 spans 13 residues. V dropped 6 bases and J dropped 3 bases, with 11 bases sitting between them. Germline assignment: CDR1 MDHEN and CDR2 SYDVKM. Written as DNA, the CDR3 is TGTGCCAGCAGCAACAGGGTATACACTGAAGCTTTCTTT. It is translated as CASSNRVYTEAFF.

This clone appeared once. The chain employs TRBV20-1 and TRBJ2-5; D is perhaps TRBD1 (5 bases). Germline V gives CDR1 DFQATT, CDR2 SNEGSKA (reference sequence). Trimming pared 8 bases from V and 2 bases from J, leaving 9 bases between. The CDR3 consists of 11 residues. CDR3 DNA: TGCAGTCTGACAGAACAAGAGACCCAGTACTTC. This gives the protein CSLTEQETQYF.

The chain is built from TRBV6-5 and TRBJ1-1; D is undetermined. The CDR3 is 13 amino acids. CDR1 and CDR2 from the germline V gene are MNHEY and SVGAGI. V lost 6 bases to trimming and J lost 4 bases, with 12 bases between them. As DNA, the CDR3 is TGTGCCAGCAGCCCCCGGTGGGGCACTGAAGCTTTCTTT. It yields the protein CASSPRWGTEAFF.

In the case of this clone: Within the sample, other DNA sequences also encode this same CDR3. This chain joins TRBV18 and TRBJ2-5, with D maybe TRBD2 (5 bases). The germline V and J ends were trimmed by 2 bases and 4 bases, with 8 bases remaining between them. The germline V gene has CDR1 KGHSH and CDR2 LQKENI. This CDR3 region has 13 residues. CDR3 region: CASSPGGSETQYF. The DNA of the CDR3 is TGTGCCAGCTCACCAGGAGGCTCAGAGACCCAGTACTTC.

The chain joins TRBV28 to TRBJ2-2; 7 bases are a match to TRBD2. The CDR3 length is 17 residues. V trimming: 6 bases; J trimming: 7 bases; junction bases outside the gene matches: 17. Germline V gene data show CDR1 as MDHEN and CDR2 as SYDVKM. CDR3 loop: CASSPSIGLEDGGELFF. Here the CDR3 DNA reads TGTGCCAGCAGCCCCTCTATCGGACTAGAGGATGGCGGGGAGCTGTTTTTT.

The CDR3 coding sequence is TGTGCCAGCAGGACTCGCCGCGGTAGTCCCTCCAATGAGCAGTTCTTC. It codes for CASRTRRGSPSNEQFF. The J gene is TRBJ2-1, the V gene TRBV11-1, with D unresolved. CDR1 is SGHAT and CDR2 is FQDESV in the germline V gene (reference sequence). The CDR3 contains 16 residues. V gave up 6 bases and J gave up 6 bases, with 21 bases separating them.

This chain connects TRBV15 to TRBJ2-5, with 8 bases matching TRBD1. From germline, CDR1 is LNHNV and CDR2 YYDKDF (reference sequence). The CDR3 covers 16 residues. V was clipped by 3 bases and J by 2 bases; unmatched bases: 8. The CDR3, as DNA: TGTGCCACCAGCAGGGGGGACAGGAGAGTACAAGAGACCCAGTACTTC. This translates into CATSRGDRRVQETQYF.

V gene TRBV10-3 combines with J gene TRBJ1-5; TRBD1 matches 10 bases. There are 14 residues in the CDR3. The V segment lost 5 bases and the J segment 7 bases; nucleotides outside the gene matches: 5. CDR1 is ENHRY and CDR2 is SYGVKD in the germline V gene. CDR3 amino acids: CAISPGQGRQPQHF. CDR3 bases: TGTGCCATCAGTCCGGGACAGGGGCGCCAGCCCCAGCATTTT.

The chain links TRBV21-1 to TRBJ1-1. TRBV21-1 is flagged as a pseudogene. CDR3 size: 13 residues. The CDR3 DNA is TGTGCCAGCAGCGCGGACCGATCCAACTGGGCTTTCTTT. This encodes CASSADRSNWAFF.

CDR3 nucleotides: TGTGCCAGCAGCTCCCCTTGGACTAGCGGGAGCTACGAGCAGTACTTC. This codes for CASSSPWTSGSYEQYF. The J gene is TRBJ2-7, the V gene TRBV7-9; 13 bases fit TRBD2. V was clipped by 4 bases and J by 3 bases; unmatched bases: 6. Germline V gene sequence: CDR1 SEHNR, CDR2 FQNEAQ (reference sequence). There are 16 residues in the CDR3. Using reference TRBV7-9 and TRBJ2-7 for the parts outside the CDR3, the full variable domain is DTGVSQNPRHKITKRGQNVTFRCDPISEHNRLYWYRQTLGQGPEFLTYFQNEAQLEKSRLLSDRFSAERPKGSFSTLEIQRTEQGDSAMYLCASSSPWTSGSYEQYFGPGTRLTVT.

The DNA for the CDR3 is TGTGCCAGCAGCCAGTTTGGGACAGGGGAAGAGACCCAGTACTTC. Its protein is CASSQFGTGEETQYF. The rearrangement uses TRBV4-2 and TRBJ2-5, with TRBD1 identical over 10 bases. The V gene's germline CDR1 is LGHNA and CDR2 YNFKEQ. V lost 3 bases and J lost 3; bases outside the gene matches: 4. This CDR3 is 15 amino acids long.

This chain links TRBV28 with TRBJ2-7; D possibly corresponds to TRBD2 (6 bases). The CDR3 contains 15 residues. V lost 7 bases, J lost 3 bases, and 19 bases lay in between. CDR1 and CDR2 from the germline V gene are MDHEN and SYDVKM. CDR3 in amino acids: CASTSVVAGLYEQYF. The DNA for the CDR3 is TGTGCCAGCACCTCTGTTGTGGCGGGACTCTACGAGCAGTACTTC.

The chain uses TRBV7-8 and TRBJ1-5; D is unresolved. V lost 2 bases, J lost 0 bases, and 8 bases lay in between. The CDR3 runs to 15 residues. In germline, CDR1 is SGHVS, CDR2 FQNEAQ. This CDR3 is CASSLNTVSNQPQHF. CDR3 DNA: TGTGCCAGCAGCTTAAACACGGTTAGCAATCAGCCCCAGCATTTT.

The chain links TRBV29-1 to TRBJ1-4, with D tentatively TRBD1 (6 bases). The germline gives CDR1 SQVTM, CDR2 ANQGSEA. The CDR3 extends over 14 amino acids. V dropped 6 bases and J dropped 8 bases, with 19 bases sitting between them. CDR3 residues: CSVQGRTPGEKLFF. In DNA form, the CDR3 reads TGCAGCGTCCAGGGGCGGACCCCCGGGGAAAAACTGTTTTTT. Combining the CDR3 with reference TRBV29-1 and TRBJ1-4 gives the whole variable domain SAVISQKPSRDICQRGTSLTIQCQVDSQVTMMFWYRQQPGQSLTLIATANQGSEATYESGFVIDKFPISRPNLTFSTLTVSNMSPEDSSIYLCSVQGRTPGEKLFFGSGTQLSVL.

About this clone itself: This clone may be a read error of a much larger clone one base away. This chain links TRBV21-1 with TRBJ2-5; the table's D call, TRBD2, was not checked against the DNA. TRBV21-1 is a pseudogene segment. The CDR3 is made up of 12 amino acids. The CDR3 loop is CASRGLEETQYF. CDR3 nucleotides: TGTGCCAGCAGGGGACTGGAAGAGACCCAGTACTTC.

The CDR3, as DNA: TGTGCCAGCAGCATCCTCGGGGAGGGCTACGAGCAGTACTTC. This codes for CASSILGEGYEQYF. The V gene is TRBV5-4, the J gene TRBJ2-7; 7 nucleotides align to TRBD2. Trimming took 4 bases from V and 3 from J; bases not matched to a gene: 7. There are 14 residues in the CDR3. Germline V gives CDR1 SGHNT, CDR2 YYREEE (reference sequence).

As regards this clone: The sample carries other DNA sequences with the same CDR3. This chain connects TRBV5-4 to TRBJ2-3, with D hard to call. The CDR3 runs to 12 residues. Germline CDR1 and CDR2: SGHNT and YYREEE (reference sequence). V dropped 4 bases and J dropped 2 bases, with 5 bases sitting between them. The CDR3 here is CASSTDTDTQYF. CDR3 sequence (DNA): TGTGCCAGCAGCACCGACACAGATACGCAGTATTTT.

V and J are TRBV11-2 and TRBJ2-3; 7 bases fit TRBD1. Germline V gene data show CDR1 as SGHAT and CDR2 as FQNNGV. V shed 6 bases and J 2 bases; nucleotides not matched to a gene: 2. CDR3 length: 13 residues. CDR3 sequence (DNA): TGTGCCAGCAGGGGACAGTACACAGATACGCAGTATTTT. Translating it yields CASRGQYTDTQYF.